This TCR beta chain was recorded in a study of T cells in Graves' hyperthyroidism and ophthalmopathy. Regarding the study as a whole: For ophthalmopathy, model prediction preceded onset by a median roughly 6.5 months.

Regarding this clonotype: Its antigen is not identified.

The V gene lost 0 bases and the J gene lost 6 bases, with 18 bases spanning the gap. CDR3 length: 16 amino acids. The germline CDR1 and CDR2 sequences are SGHRS and YFSETQ. Using RNA transcripts as the source, TCR beta CDR3 regions were amplified. Primed by the HTBI set, a first-round RT-PCR was run on the TCR CDR3. From the multiplex PCR reads, TCRdb called clonotypes with MiXCR, one entry per CDR3 protein. Among around 800,000 distinct CDR3 sequences listed, about two fifths were seen once. This receptor was identified in a man aged 18 to 30 with Graves' hyperthyroidism. The source material was blood. The V call is TRBV5-1, the J call TRBJ1-1, with D perhaps matching TRBD1 (5 bases). The CDR3: CASSLASGAIYSEAFF. CDR3 sequence (DNA): TGCGCCAGCAGCTTGGCCTCCGGGGCAATCTACTCTGAAGCTTTCTTT.